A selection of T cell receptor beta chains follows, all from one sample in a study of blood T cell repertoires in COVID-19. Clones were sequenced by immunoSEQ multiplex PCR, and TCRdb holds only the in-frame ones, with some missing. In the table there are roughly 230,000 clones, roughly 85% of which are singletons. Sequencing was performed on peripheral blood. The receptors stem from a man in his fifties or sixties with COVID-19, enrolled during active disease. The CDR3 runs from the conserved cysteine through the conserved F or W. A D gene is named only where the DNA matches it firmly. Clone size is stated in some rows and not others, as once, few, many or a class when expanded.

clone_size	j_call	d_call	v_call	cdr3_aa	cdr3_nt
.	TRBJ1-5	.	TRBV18	CASSPVIGDQPQHF	TGTGCCAGCTCACCAGTTATAGGGGATCAGCCCCAGCATTTT
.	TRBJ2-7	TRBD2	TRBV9	CASSGASGDLREQYF	TGTGCCAGCAGCGGCGCTAGCGGGGACCTGAGGGAGCAGTACTTC
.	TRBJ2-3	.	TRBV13	CASSFQYDTQYF	TGTGCCAGCAGCTTTCAGTACGATACGCAGTATTTT
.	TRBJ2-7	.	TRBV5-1	CASSLGQGGDEQYF	TGCGCCAGCAGCTTGGGGCAGGGCGGCGACGAGCAGTACTTC
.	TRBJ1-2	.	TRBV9	CASSQSGSEARFYGYTF	TGTGCCAGCAGCCAGTCCGGGTCAGAAGCCCGTTTCTATGGCTACACCTTC
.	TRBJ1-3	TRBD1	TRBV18	CASSRTTGPYSGNTIYF	TGTGCCAGCTCACGTACGACAGGGCCCTACTCTGGAAACACCATATATTTT
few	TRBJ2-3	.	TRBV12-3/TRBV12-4	CASSSGSTQYF	TGTGCCAGCAGCTCGGGGAGTACGCAGTATTTT
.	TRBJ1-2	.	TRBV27	CASSFGQNYGYTF	TGTGCCAGCAGTTTTGGACAGAACTATGGCTACACCTTC
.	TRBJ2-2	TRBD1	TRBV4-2	CASSQSSGTGTGELFF	TGTGCCAGCAGCCAATCCTCCGGGACAGGCACCGGGGAGCTGTTTTTT
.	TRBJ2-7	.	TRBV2	CASSDGGYEQYF	TGTGCCAGCAGTGACGGGGGCTACGAGCAGTACTTC
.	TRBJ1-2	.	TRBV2	CASRGAGDNYGYTF	TGTGCCAGCAGAGGAGCCGGTGATAACTATGGCTACACCTTC
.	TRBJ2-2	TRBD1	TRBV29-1	CSVGTGAGELFF	TGCAGCGTCGGGACAGGGGCCGGGGAGCTGTTTTTT
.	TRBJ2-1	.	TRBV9	CASSVEGRQGVVRGGYNEQFF	TGTGCCAGCAGCGTAGAAGGACGACAGGGAGTTGTTCGGGGGGGTTACAATGAGCAGTTCTTC
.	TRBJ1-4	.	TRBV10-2	CASSEDGGLRLFF	TGCGCCAGCAGTGAGGACGGGGGGCTAAGGCTGTTTTTT
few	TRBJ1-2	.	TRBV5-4	CASSTDGNYGYTF	TGTGCCAGCAGCACCGACGGGAACTATGGCTACACCTTC
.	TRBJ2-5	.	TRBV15	CATSREQLETQYF	TGTGCCACCAGCAGAGAACAGCTCGAGACCCAGTACTTC
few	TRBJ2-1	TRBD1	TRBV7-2	CASSLAFLLGTGAYNEQFF	TGTGCCAGCAGCTTAGCGTTTCTACTAGGGACAGGGGCCTACAATGAGCAGTTCTTC
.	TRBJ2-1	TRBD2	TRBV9	CASSPLAGGTYNEQFF	TGTGCCAGCAGCCCCCTAGCGGGGGGAACCTACAATGAGCAGTTCTTC
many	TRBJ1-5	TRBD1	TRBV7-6	CASSPGTGRNQPQHF	TGTGCCAGCAGCCCCGGGACAGGACGCAATCAGCCCCAGCATTTT
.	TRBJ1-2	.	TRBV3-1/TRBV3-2	CASSQDLVNGPGYTF	TGTGCCAGCAGCCAAGATCTGGTGAATGGCCCTGGCTACACCTTC
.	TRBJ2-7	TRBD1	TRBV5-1	CASSEQGPPYEQYF	TGCGCCAGCAGCGAACAGGGGCCTCCCTACGAGCAGTACTTC
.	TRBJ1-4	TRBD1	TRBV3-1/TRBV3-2	CASSFPGTGRTNEKLFF	TGTGCCAGCAGCTTTCCCGGGACAGGGCGTACTAATGAAAAACTGTTTTTT
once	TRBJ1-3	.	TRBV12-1	CASSRQAGGVVSGNTIYF	TGTGCCAGCAGCCGCCAGGCGGGAGGGGTGGTCTCTGGAAACACCATATATTTT
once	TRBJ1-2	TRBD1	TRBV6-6	CASSYSTAGGLGYTF	TGTGCCAGCAGTTACTCAACCGCAGGGGGCCTAGGCTACACCTTC
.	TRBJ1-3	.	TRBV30	CAWSVFGFGTIYF	TGTGCCTGGAGTGTATTCGGGTTTGGCACCATATATTTT
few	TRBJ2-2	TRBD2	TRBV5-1	CASSLIAGDYTGELFF	TGCGCCAGCAGCTTAATAGCGGGGGACTACACCGGGGAGCTGTTTTTT
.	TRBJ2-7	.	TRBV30	CAWSQDNYYEQYF	TGTGCCTGGAGCCAGGACAATTACTACGAGCAGTACTTC
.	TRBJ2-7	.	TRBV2	CASSEGLGRDYEQYF	TGTGCCAGCAGTGAGGGGCTGGGCAGAGACTACGAGCAGTACTTC
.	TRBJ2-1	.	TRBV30	CARDESSYNEQFF	TGTGCCAGGGACGAGAGCTCCTACAATGAGCAGTTCTTC
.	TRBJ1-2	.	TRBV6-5	CASSSPPTGHYGYTF	TGTGCCAGCAGTTCACCACCGACAGGCCACTATGGCTACACCTTC
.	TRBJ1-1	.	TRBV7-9	CASSWWAGGGRNTEAFF	TGTGCCAGCAGCTGGTGGGCAGGAGGAGGGAGGAACACTGAAGCTTTCTTT